The present TCR beta chain was sequenced within a study of CD8 T cells in ankylosing spondylitis. Generation of TCR beta libraries employed quantitative 5'-RACE incorporating molecular barcodes. MiXCR, run by TCRdb on the 5' RACE reads, gives a single entry per CDR3 protein. Of about 170,000 distinct CDR3 sequences listed, 15% to 20% are singletons. Of note for this clonotype: What it binds is unknown.

Study-wide results and limits: Several highly homologous variants formed a TCR beta motif that appeared characteristic of ankylosing spondylitis blood. Disease-linked clones were reportedly significantly enriched in matched ankylosing spondylitis synovial fluid. CD8+ by phenotype, disease-linked clones were relatively rare in peripheral blood.

Germline V gene sequence: CDR1 SGHRS, CDR2 YFSETQ. This CDR3 region has 15 residues. Between the trimmed V and J ends, which lost 3 bases and 0 bases, there was a span of 10 bases. This clonotype originated in a male donor with ankylosing spondylitis or in good health (not recorded which). V usage is TRBV5-1 and J usage is TRBJ2-1; D call uncertain. Sequenced material: blood, either unsorted or a sorted T cell fraction (not recorded which). The DNA of the CDR3 is TGCGCCAGCAGCTCCGAGCTGGTCTCCTACAATGAGCAGTTCTTC. This encodes CASSSELVSYNEQFF. The full variable domain, with the rest looked up from reference TRBV5-1 and TRBJ2-1, is KAGVTQTPRYLIKTRGQQVTLSCSPISGHRSVSWYQQTPGQGLQFLFEYFSETQRNKGNFPGRFSGRQFSNSRSEMNVSTLELGDSALYLCASSSELVSYNEQFFGPGTRLTVL.